Listed below are T cell receptor beta chains from one sample, sequenced in a study of identical twins. TCRdb itself ran the 5' RACE reads through MiXCR, one entry per CDR3 protein. The sample shows 650,000 to 800,000 distinct CDR3 sequences, 8% to 9% of them seen only once. A further study also used this sample, focusing on yellow fever vaccine responses in identical twins.

What was sequenced was PBMCs. The source of these receptors is a woman under 30 in good health. Each CDR3 is given with its conserved first and last residue. A D gene is named only where the DNA matches it firmly. Rows give clone size only sometimes, using once, few, many, or a class for an expanded clone.

>TRBD1|many|TRBV10-3|TRBJ2-5
CAISESGTDGETQYF
TGTGCCATCAGTGAGTCTGGGACAGACGGGGAGACCCAGTACTTC
>.|.|TRBV20-1|TRBJ2-1
CSARGPGEALGGFF
TGCAGTGCTAGAGGTCCGGGGGAGGCCCTCGGGGGGTTCTTC
>TRBD2|.|TRBV7-8|TRBJ2-2
CASTPLRASGKNTNTGELFF
TGTGCCAGCACCCCCCTTCGGGCTAGCGGGAAGAATACGAACACCGGGGAGCTGTTTTTT
>TRBD2|.|TRBV11-2|TRBJ2-3
CASSSKSGTSGARRTDTQYF
TGTGCCAGCAGCTCAAAGTCCGGGACTAGCGGGGCCCGGAGAACAGATACGCAGTATTTT
>TRBD2|.|TRBV5-1|TRBJ2-3
CASRVAGNTDTQYF
TGCGCCAGCAGAGTAGCGGGGAACACAGATACGCAGTATTTT
>.|.|TRBV2|TRBJ1-5
CASSDWGEGNQPQHF
TGTGCCAGCAGTGACTGGGGGGAGGGCAATCAGCCCCAGCATTTT
>TRBD1|many|TRBV7-9|TRBJ1-2
CASSLRQGDGYTF
TGTGCCAGCAGCCTCAGACAGGGCGATGGCTACACCTTC
>TRBD2|few|TRBV29-1|TRBJ2-3
CSVEDGGGPGDTQYF
TGCAGCGTTGAAGACGGGGGAGGGCCGGGTGATACGCAGTATTTT
>TRBD2|.|TRBV3-1|TRBJ2-7
CASSKSKSGLAGVSHEQYF
TGTGCCAGCAGCAAAAGCAAGTCCGGACTAGCGGGAGTTTCCCACGAGCAGTACTTC
>.|.|TRBV30|TRBJ2-2
CAWSGRAGTGELFF
TGTGCCTGGAGTGGTAGGGCGGGCACCGGGGAGCTGTTTTTT
>TRBD2|few|TRBV7-8|TRBJ2-3
CASSLVDSGRGDTQYF
TGTGCCAGCAGCTTAGTGGATAGCGGGAGGGGCGATACGCAGTATTTT
>TRBD1|few|TRBV9|TRBJ2-1
CASSVADRDEQFF
TGTGCCAGCAGCGTAGCCGACAGGGATGAGCAGTTCTTC
>.|few|TRBV27|TRBJ2-7
CASSLTNDGNEQYF
TGTGCCAGCAGTTTAACTAATGACGGAAACGAGCAGTACTTC
>TRBD2|many|TRBV20-1|TRBJ2-7
CSARLLAGYYEQYF
TGCAGTGCTAGGCTCCTAGCGGGCTACTACGAGCAGTACTTC
>TRBD1|many|TRBV28|TRBJ2-3
CASSRTGADTQYF
TGTGCCAGCAGCCGAACAGGGGCGGATACGCAGTATTTT
>.|few|TRBV20-1|TRBJ2-3
CSATSTDRGTQYF
TGCAGTGCTACGTCGACCGACAGAGGGACGCAGTATTTT
>.|many|TRBV5-1|TRBJ2-7
CASSDSYEQYF
TGTGCCAGCAGCGACTCCTACGAGCAGTACTTC
>.|.|TRBV21-1|TRBJ2-7
CASSKTACCRTGVNYEQYF
TGTGCCAGCAGCAAAACCGCCTGTTGCCGGACGGGAGTCAACTACGAGCAGTACTTC
>.|many|TRBV7-8|TRBJ2-7
CASSLPLYYEQYF
TGTGCCAGCAGCTTACCCCTCTACTACGAGCAGTACTTC
>.|.|TRBV6-1|TRBJ2-2
CASSVFEITGELFF
TGTGCCAGCAGTGTTTTCGAAATCACCGGGGAGCTGTTTTTT
>.|.|TRBV6-2/TRBV6-3|TRBJ2-7
CASSYRIGSYEQYF
TGTGCCAGCAGTTACCGGATAGGCTCCTACGAGCAGTACTTC
>TRBD2|.|TRBV20-1|TRBJ2-1
CSARVVGRDYNEQFF
TGCAGTGCTAGAGTCGTCGGGAGGGACTACAATGAGCAGTTCTTC
>TRBD2|few|TRBV6-4|TRBJ2-1
CASSELASGGNEQFF
TGTGCCAGCAGTGAGCTCGCTAGCGGGGGCAATGAGCAGTTCTTC
>TRBD2|many|TRBV12-3/TRBV12-4|TRBJ2-2
CASRPGLAGVVRELFF
TGTGCCAGCAGGCCCGGACTAGCGGGAGTAGTGAGGGAGCTGTTTTTT
>TRBD2|many|TRBV4-3|TRBJ2-2
CASSQEPGLDPGELFF
TGCGCCAGCAGCCAAGAGCCAGGACTAGACCCCGGGGAGCTGTTTTTT
>.|many|TRBV29-1|TRBJ2-1
CSVEDREDEQFF
TGCAGCGTTGAAGATCGAGAGGATGAGCAGTTCTTC
>.|.|TRBV29-1|TRBJ1-1
CSAGRGMNTEAFF
TGCAGCGCCGGACGGGGAATGAACACTGAAGCTTTCTTT
>.|many|TRBV5-6|TRBJ1-1
CASSLSRGDTEAFF
TGTGCCAGCAGCTTAAGCAGGGGTGACACTGAAGCTTTCTTT
>.|few|TRBV5-1|TRBJ2-5
CASSLGRTVQETQYF
TGCGCCAGCAGCTTGGGGCGGACGGTCCAAGAGACCCAGTACTTC
>TRBD1|few|TRBV4-2|TRBJ2-3
CASSEPGQGRTDTQYF
TGTGCCAGCAGTGAACCGGGACAGGGCCGCACAGATACGCAGTATTTT
>TRBD1|few|TRBV6-2/TRBV6-3|TRBJ2-5
CASSYSIPAGTAVKEETQYF
TGTGCCAGCAGTTACTCGATTCCCGCCGGGACAGCGGTAAAAGAAGAGACCCAGTACTTC
>.|few|TRBV6-2/TRBV6-3|TRBJ2-3
CASSYSRSSPTDTQYF
TGTGCCAGCAGTTACTCGAGATCGAGCCCGACAGATACGCAGTATTTT
>.|few|TRBV12-5|TRBJ2-3
CASGLVTLLLQSTDTQYF
TGTGCTAGTGGTTTGGTTACCCTTCTATTACAGAGCACAGATACGCAGTATTTT
>.|few|TRBV5-1|TRBJ2-2
CASSGTPTGELFF
TGCGCCAGCAGCGGGACTCCCACCGGGGAGCTGTTTTTT
>.|many|TRBV12-3/TRBV12-4|TRBJ1-4
CASSLSEADEKLFF
TGTGCCAGCAGTTTATCGGAAGCGGATGAAAAACTGTTTTTT
>.|.|TRBV20-1|TRBJ2-7
CSASEETVPYEQYF
TGCAGTGCTAGCGAAGAGACAGTCCCCTACGAGCAGTACTTC
>.|.|TRBV29-1|TRBJ2-2
CSVLGENTGELFF
TGCAGCGTTCTCGGAGAGAACACCGGGGAGCTGTTTTTT
>TRBD2|few|TRBV7-8|TRBJ2-5
CASSPRLAGGRGETQYF
TGTGCCAGCAGCCCTCGACTAGCGGGGGGGAGGGGAGAGACCCAGTACTTC
>.|few|TRBV5-1|TRBJ1-2
CASSPNPGDYGYTF
TGCGCCAGCAGCCCCAACCCGGGTGACTATGGCTACACCTTC
>TRBD2|.|TRBV18|TRBJ2-7
CASSTGTSGGVRAEQYF
TGTGCCAGCTCCACCGGCACTAGCGGGGGGGTACGCGCGGAGCAGTACTTC
>.|few|TRBV7-2|TRBJ2-7
CASPRGHYEQYF
TGTGCCAGCCCCCGGGGTCACTACGAGCAGTACTTC
>TRBD2|few|TRBV19|TRBJ2-1
CASSPQEAGANEQFF
TGTGCCAGTAGCCCACAGGAAGCGGGAGCCAATGAGCAGTTCTTC
>.|.|TRBV7-9|TRBJ2-3
CASRRTSTDTQYF
TGTGCCAGCAGGCGGACTAGCACAGATACGCAGTATTTT
>.|few|TRBV6-2/TRBV6-3|TRBJ2-5
CASSSPTVIQETQYF
TGTGCCAGCAGTTCCCCGACAGTAATTCAAGAGACCCAGTACTTC
>TRBD2|many|TRBV7-9|TRBJ2-1
CASSFWREGNEQFF
TGTGCCAGCAGCTTTTGGCGGGAGGGCAATGAGCAGTTCTTC
>TRBD2|.|TRBV5-1|TRBJ2-4
CASSGGGAAKNIQYF
TGCGCCAGCAGCGGGGGAGGGGCAGCCAAAAACATTCAGTACTTC
>TRBD1|.|TRBV2|TRBJ2-1
CASSKTTGGRNEQFF
TGTGCCAGCAGTAAAACGACAGGGGGTAGGAATGAGCAGTTCTTC
>TRBD2|once|TRBV7-9|TRBJ2-7
CASGPGLLSGSHEQYF
TGTGCCAGCGGCCCGGGGCTCCTTAGCGGGAGCCACGAGCAGTACTTC
>.|.|TRBV10-3|TRBJ2-7
CATIYGSLEQYF
TGTGCCACGATTTACGGGAGTCTCGAGCAGTACTTC
>TRBD2|many|TRBV6-1|TRBJ2-1
CASRFWGGTTSNEQFF
TGTGCCAGCAGGTTTTGGGGGGGGACGACGTCCAATGAGCAGTTCTTC
>.|few|TRBV6-6|TRBJ1-2
CASTLGQGGYTF
TGTGCCAGCACCCTGGGCCAGGGGGGCTACACCTTC
>TRBD2|few|TRBV7-9|TRBJ2-1
CASSETSGGAGEQFF
TGTGCCAGCAGCGAGACTAGCGGGGGGGCCGGTGAGCAGTTCTTC